Sequencing of this TCR beta chain was carried out in a study of neoadjuvant anti-PD-1 for oral cavity cancer (dated by TCRdb to the early 2020s). Notes on the research overall: Patients mostly received three to four biweekly doses of nivolumab at 3 mg/kg before curative-intent surgical resection. For patients who did not progress, a fourth nivolumab dose was given around day 43, followed by definitive surgical resection on days 50-56. Under RECIST 1.1, a patient counted as a responder if showing complete response, partial response or stable disease, and as a non-responder if showing progression. The parent correlative cohort included some 13 patients, with an approximately 34% response rate. Overall study results and their limits: The TCR analyses had only a few patients in each response group, and the authors called for validation in larger cohorts. Greater tumor shrinkage correlated with larger post-treatment sizes of preexisting intratumoral clones, which suggests that expansion of preexisting clones contributed to response. A higher pretreatment blood Treg/Th17 ratio correlated with both higher pretreatment blood TCRbeta clonality and lower post-treatment tumor TCRbeta clonality.

Tumor libraries used mostly about 4.8 ug of input genomic DNA for survey sequencing, with two replicates per sample. Following the manufacturer's instructions, the team built TCRbeta libraries using the immunoSEQ hsTCRbeta kit. The completed libraries were mixed into a single pool at 3 nM, then sequenced with an Illumina NovaSeq 6000 S4 flow cell. The authors' analysis ran thus. The immunoSEQ Analyzer handled quality control and preprocessing of the raw data. The analysis was limited to productive rearrangements, and each clonotype was defined by a unique CDR3 amino acid sequence. Repertoire clonality was estimated as the Gini-Simpson index, which was calculated using the R package tcR. Student's t test was used to compare Gini indices, and Pearson correlation was used to assess associations with tumor size change. TCRdb re-hosts the immuneACCESS table, in-frame sequences only. Its copies lack some clones; in the studies checked, an unresolved V gene accounts for under half of them, and the cause for the rest is not known. V and J calls and clone size are given by that table; D and trimming were obtained from the DNA. Recorded for this sample are 35,000 to 40,000 clones; approximately 40% of them occurred a single time. 15% to 20% of the sample rests with the top ten.

What the time point label conveys for this sample: after neoadjuvant nivolumab, at surgical resection. Patients had been newly diagnosed with stage II-IVA oral cavity squamous cell carcinoma, and no prior systemic or radiation treatment had been given to the patients. Everyone in the cohort had locally advanced, HPV-negative oral cavity squamous cell carcinoma. Samples came from a longitudinal correlative study of a single-arm phase II trial of neoadjuvant nivolumab in oral cavity squamous cell carcinoma. Subject-matched pre- and post-treatment PBMCs and tumors from three responders and three non-responders underwent genomic DNA-based TCRbeta sequencing. Genomic DNA was isolated from tumor tissue using the Maxwell RSC DNA from Tissue kit. This clone was observed a handful of times. The clone's antigen remains unknown. Per-base quality was not reported, and no clone a single base away is much larger than it.

The CDR3, from cysteine to phenylalanine, totals 14 residues. Just CDR3 DNA is preserved here, 42 bases in frame from base 1. The germline V gene sets CDR1 to KGHSH and CDR2 to LQKENI. The trim is 8 bases for V and 0 bases for J, with a gap of 12 bases between the germline ends. The sequence came from a person aged 40 to 85 with oral cavity squamous cell carcinoma. The source was tumor tissue, collected after nivolumab (anti-PD-1) treatment. The sequence is built from TRBV18 and TRBJ2-3; there is no confident call for the D gene. DNA sequence: TGTGCCAGCAAACCGGCGGTGAGCACAGATACGCAGTATTTT. Translated, this is CASKPAVSTDTQYF.